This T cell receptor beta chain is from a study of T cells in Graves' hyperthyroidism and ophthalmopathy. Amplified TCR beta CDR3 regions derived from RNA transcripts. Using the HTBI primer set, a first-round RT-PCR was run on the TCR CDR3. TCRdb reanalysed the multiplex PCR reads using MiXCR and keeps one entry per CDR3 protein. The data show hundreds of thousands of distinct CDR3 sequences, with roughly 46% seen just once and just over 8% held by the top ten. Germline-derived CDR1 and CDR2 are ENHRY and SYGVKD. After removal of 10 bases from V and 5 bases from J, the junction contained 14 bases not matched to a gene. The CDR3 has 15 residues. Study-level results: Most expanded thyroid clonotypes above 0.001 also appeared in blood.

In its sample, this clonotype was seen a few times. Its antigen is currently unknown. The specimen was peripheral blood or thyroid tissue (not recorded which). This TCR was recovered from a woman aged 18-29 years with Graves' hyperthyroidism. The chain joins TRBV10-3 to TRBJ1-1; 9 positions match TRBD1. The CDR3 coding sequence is TGTGCCAGCACCCCCATGGGACAGGGACGAACTGAAGCTTTCTTT. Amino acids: CASTPMGQGRTEAFF.